The 32 T cell receptor beta chains presented below share a single source sample, sequenced in a study of OX40 agonist ivuxolimab in advanced cancers. Method: immunoSEQ multiplex PCR; TCRdb's copy keeps in-frame clones and lacks some. This table has about 66,000 clones, 85% appearing once. The sequences come from CD4+ or CD8+ T cells sorted from blood, collected in a trial of the OX40 agonist ivuxolimab. The receptors originated from an adult with an advanced solid tumor such as melanoma, head and neck, liver or kidney cancer.

The rearrangement links TRBV6-6 to TRBJ2-7; D is ambiguous. Germline CDR1 is MNHNY and CDR2 is SVGAGI (reference sequence). The CDR3 contains 13 residues. V dropped 6 bases and J dropped 1 base, with 10 bases sitting between them. CDR3 protein: CASSRSASYEQYF. As DNA, the CDR3 is TGTGCCAGCAGCAGGAGCGCGTCCTACGAGCAGTACTTC.

The V gene is TRBV11-2, the J gene TRBJ1-4, with 9 bases aligning to TRBD1. The trim removed 0 bases at V and 11 bases at J, leaving 7 bases unmatched. Germline values: CDR1 SGHAT, CDR2 FQNNGV. This CDR3 has 15 residues. Written as DNA, the CDR3 is TGTGCCAGCAGCTTAGAAGGACAGGGGCTGCGGAAACTGTTTTTT. Translating it yields CASSLEGQGLRKLFF.

This clone was observed a handful of times. The chain is built from TRBV7-2 and TRBJ2-2, with 7 bases aligning to TRBD1. From germline, CDR1 is SGHTA and CDR2 FQGNSA. V shed 5 bases, J shed 7 bases, and the junction held 7 bases outside the gene matches. There are 14 residues in the CDR3. The CDR3 loop reads CASSAQGGIGELFF. The CDR3 DNA reads as TGTGCCAGCAGCGCACAAGGGGGCATCGGGGAGCTGTTTTTT.

The V and J genes are TRBV28 and TRBJ2-7; the D gene is possibly TRBD1 (6 bases). Per the germline V gene, CDR1 is MDHEN and CDR2 is SYDVKM. Between the trimmed V and J ends, which lost 7 bases and 3 bases, there was a span of 10 bases. The CDR3 is 12 amino acids. The CDR3 bases are TGTGCCAGCACCCCGACAGGCTACGAGCAGTACTTC. This codes for CASTPTGYEQYF.

This clone appeared a few times. The gene calls are TRBV5-1 and TRBJ2-5, with D perhaps assigned TRBD1 or TRBD2 (6 bases each). Germline V gives CDR1 SGHRS, CDR2 YFSETQ. The CDR3 has 14 amino acids. Deletions cut 2 bases from V and 0 bases from J, with 8 bases between. The CDR3 DNA reads TGCGCCAGCAGCTTCGGGGGCTACCAAGAGACCCAGTACTTC. Translated: CASSFGGYQETQYF. Filled out from reference TRBV5-1 and TRBJ2-5, the complete variable domain reads KAGVTQTPRYLIKTRGQQVTLSCSPISGHRSVSWYQQTPGQGLQFLFEYFSETQRNKGNFPGRFSGRQFSNSRSEMNVSTLELGDSALYLCASSFGGYQETQYFGPGTRLLVL.

Remarks on this clone: Other DNA sequences within the sample encode an identical CDR3. V usage is TRBV5-1 and J usage is TRBJ1-3; D ambiguous. Germline V CDR1 and CDR2: SGHRS, YFSETQ. Deletions cut 1 base from V and 0 bases from J, with 5 bases between. The CDR3 is 14 amino acids. The CDR3 reads CASSLQSSGNTIYF. The CDR3 DNA follows: TGCGCCAGCAGCTTGCAGAGCTCTGGAAACACCATATATTTT.

The genes are TRBV6-5 and TRBJ1-5, with 9 nucleotides matching TRBD1. The CDR3 sequence is 15 residues long. V shed 6 bases and J 0 bases; nucleotides not matched to a gene: 3. From germline, CDR1 is MNHEY and CDR2 SVGAGI. CDR3 protein: CASRDRGVSNQPQHF. CDR3 in DNA: TGTGCCAGCAGGGACAGGGGCGTTAGCAATCAGCCCCAGCATTTT.

This clone was found once. The chain uses TRBV6-6 and TRBJ1-5; D is ambiguous. The CDR3 is 13 amino acids. Germline-derived CDR1 and CDR2 are MNHNY and SVGAGI (reference sequence). Trimming took 2 bases from V and 4 from J, leaving 6 bases between them. The CDR3 loop is CASSYVLNQPQHF. CDR3 sequence (DNA): TGTGCCAGCAGTTACGTACTGAATCAGCCCCAGCATTTT.

The rearrangement uses TRBV5-4 and TRBJ1-2, with TRBD1 matching 8 bases. V trimming: 5 bases; J trimming: 4 bases; junction bases outside the gene matches: 13. CDR3 length: 16 amino acids. From germline, CDR1 is SGHNT and CDR2 YYREEE (reference sequence). In nucleotides, the CDR3 is TGTGCCAGCAGTCTAAAGACAGGGGAGCGTCTCTATGGCTACACCTTC. Translating gives CASSLKTGERLYGYTF.

The V and J genes are TRBV25-1 and TRBJ2-5; D gene uncertain. This CDR3 region has 16 residues. Looked up from germline, CDR1 is MGHDK and CDR2 is SYGVNS. V was cut by 5 bases and J by 0 bases, with 16 bases left in between. CDR3 DNA sequence: TGTGCCAGCAGTCCCCCTCGGCAAGTGTACCAAGAGACCCAGTACTTC. This codes for CASSPPRQVYQETQYF.

The rearrangement links TRBV4-3 to TRBJ1-2; the match to TRBD1 covers 10 bases. The CDR3 has 16 residues. V gave up 4 bases and J gave up 5 bases; unmatched junction bases: 10. Germline V gene data show CDR1 as LGHNA and CDR2 as YSLEER. The CDR3, as DNA: TGCGCCAGCAGCCGAAAACCGGGACAGGGGAATTATGGCTACACCTTC. Translation: CASSRKPGQGNYGYTF.

J is TRBJ2-1 and V is TRBV5-5; no reliable D call. Germline CDR1 and CDR2: SGHKS and YYEKEE (reference sequence). V dropped 0 bases and J dropped 5 bases, with 15 bases sitting between them. This CDR3 is built from 16 residues. The DNA of the CDR3 is TGTGCCAGCAGCTTGGCCTTTGCCTACCCCGACAATGAGCAGTTCTTC. As protein: CASSLAFAYPDNEQFF.

The chain carries TRBV9 and TRBJ2-2; 8 nucleotides agree with TRBD2. CDR3 length: 16 residues. With V trimmed by 0 bases and J by 2 bases, 3 bases remained unmatched. Germline V CDR1 and CDR2: SGDLS, YYNGEE. The DNA of the CDR3 is TGTGCCAGCAGCGTAGCGGGGGGGGTAAACACCGGGGAGCTGTTTTTT. It is translated as CASSVAGGVNTGELFF.

V gene TRBV7-2 combines with J gene TRBJ1-1; possibly TRBD1 for D (6 bases). The CDR3 sequence is 16 residues long. Trimming removed 5 bases at V and 3 bases at J, with 19 bases between. Germline V gene sequence: CDR1 SGHTA, CDR2 FQGNSA. In DNA form, the CDR3 reads TGTGCCAGCAGCCGATCTTCCCAGGGGCAGGACACTGAAGCTTTCTTT. Translation gives CASSRSSQGQDTEAFF.

V usage is TRBV6-1 and J usage is TRBJ2-3; D remains unclear. This CDR3 is built from 13 residues. The germline CDR1 and CDR2 sequences are MNHNS and SASEGT. V was trimmed by 8 bases and J by 3 bases, leaving 12 bases between them. The CDR3 loop is CASLGKGTDTQYF. CDR3 sequence (DNA): TGTGCCAGCTTAGGAAAGGGAACAGATACGCAGTATTTT.

This clone occurred many times. V usage is TRBV10-2 and J usage is TRBJ1-1, with a possible D match to TRBD1 (6 bases). This CDR3 region has 14 residues. Germline V gene sequence: CDR1 WSHSY, CDR2 SAAADI. Deletions cut 5 bases from V and 0 bases from J, with 10 bases between. The CDR3 is CASSRGNMNTEAFF. In DNA form, the CDR3 reads TGCGCCAGCAGTAGGGGGAATATGAACACTGAAGCTTTCTTT.

The V gene is TRBV11-2, the J gene TRBJ2-4; TRBD1 matches at 10 bases. Germline CDR1 SGHAT, CDR2 FQNNGV. This CDR3 region has 19 residues. V trimming: 4 bases; J trimming: 0 bases; junction bases outside the gene matches: 12. This CDR3 reads CASSSVRDRGGLAKNIQYF. The CDR3 DNA reads TGTGCCAGCAGCTCGGTCCGGGACAGGGGAGGCTTAGCCAAAAACATTCAGTACTTC.

The genes are TRBV5-1 and TRBJ2-2; the match to TRBD1 covers 8 bases. Germline-derived CDR1 and CDR2 are SGHRS and YFSETQ. This CDR3 contains 15 residues. The J segment lost 1 base and the V segment lost 3 bases, leaving 2 bases of the junction unmatched. CDR3 amino acids: CASSSTGGNTGELFF. For the CDR3, the DNA is TGCGCCAGCAGCTCAACAGGGGGGAACACCGGGGAGCTGTTTTTT.

The rearrangement uses TRBV11-3 and TRBJ2-1; TRBD2 matches 11 bases. There are 18 residues in the CDR3. The germline CDR1 and CDR2 sequences are SGHNT and YENEEA. V was pared by 0 bases and J by 7 bases, with 11 bases of the junction left unmatched. DNA for the CDR3: TGTGCCAGCAGCTTAGATATTAGCGGGGGGGCCAGGTTGAATGAGCAGTTCTTC. Translation gives CASSLDISGGARLNEQFF.

The rearrangement links TRBV2 to TRBJ2-1, with no clear D. Germline values: CDR1 SNHLY, CDR2 FYNNEI. The CDR3 is made up of 13 amino acids. The V end lost 4 bases, the J end lost 2 bases, and 6 bases lay between the germline ends. CDR3 protein: CASSVTAYNEQFF. For the CDR3, the DNA is TGTGCCAGCAGTGTAACAGCCTACAATGAGCAGTTCTTC.

This chain uses TRBV2 with TRBJ2-1, with TRBD1 as a possible D gene (6 bases). The V gene lost 6 bases and the J gene lost 4 bases, with 7 bases spanning the gap. Looked up from germline, CDR1 is SNHLY and CDR2 is FYNNEI. The CDR3 is made up of 12 amino acids. The CDR3, as DNA: TGTGCCAGCAGCGGACAGTACAATGAGCAGTTCTTC. It encodes CASSGQYNEQFF.

This chain uses TRBV4-1 with TRBJ1-5, with D maybe TRBD1 (5 bases). There are 17 residues in the CDR3. Germline CDR1 reads MGHRA; CDR2 reads YSYEKL. Trimming stripped 4 bases from V and 5 bases from J, with 21 bases between. CDR3 amino acids: CASSRRGEGARDQPQHF. DNA for the CDR3: TGCGCCAGCAGCCGCCGAGGGGAGGGAGCCCGGGATCAGCCCCAGCATTTT.

V and J are TRBV6-1 and TRBJ2-5; D gene uncertain. The ends were cut back, 6 bases at V and 1 base at J, with 3 bases in the middle. CDR1 and CDR2 (germline): MNHNS, SASEGT. There are 11 residues in the CDR3. CDR3 amino acids: CASSPQETQYF. The CDR3, as DNA: TGTGCCAGCAGCCCCCAAGAGACCCAGTACTTC.

V and J are TRBV4-2 and TRBJ2-1; D ambiguous. Germline-derived CDR1 and CDR2 are LGHNA and YNFKEQ. The CDR3 has 15 amino acids. The V end was cut by 1 base, the J end by 2 bases, with 9 bases between. This chain's CDR3 is CASSQGTGAYNEQFF. The CDR3 DNA follows: TGTGCCAGCAGCCAAGGTACGGGCGCCTACAATGAGCAGTTCTTC.

J is TRBJ1-6 and V is TRBV18; 10 nucleotides line up with TRBD1. V lost 6 bases to trimming and J lost 4 bases; unmatched junction nucleotides: 3. The germline CDR1 and CDR2 sequences are KGHSH and LQKENI. The CDR3 loop spans 15 amino acids. CDR3 protein: CASSSDRGYNSPLHF. The CDR3 DNA follows: TGTGCCAGCTCCTCGGACAGGGGGTATAATTCACCCCTCCACTTT. Looking up the rest from reference TRBV18 and TRBJ1-6 gives the full variable domain: NAGVMQNPRHLVRRRGQEARLRCSPMKGHSHVYWYRQLPEEGLKFMVYLQKENIIDESGMPKERFSAEFPKEGPSILRIQQVVRGDSAAYFCASSSDRGYNSPLHFGNGTRLTVT.

The genes are TRBV2 and TRBJ1-6; D is perhaps TRBD1 (6 bases). From germline, CDR1 is SNHLY and CDR2 FYNNEI. The CDR3 consists of 14 residues. The germline V and J ends were trimmed by 8 bases and 7 bases, with 15 bases remaining between them. The DNA of the CDR3 is TGTGCCAGCCAGCGACAGGACCGAAATTCACCCCTCCACTTT. Encoded protein: CASQRQDRNSPLHF.

This chain uses TRBV25-1 with TRBJ2-7, with D perhaps matching TRBD1 (5 bases). Trimming took off 2 bases at V and 4 bases at J, with 9 bases between the two ends. The CDR3 is made up of 13 amino acids. Germline assignment: CDR1 MGHDK and CDR2 SYGVNS. The CDR3 DNA reads as TGTGCCAGCAGTGAAGGGGCCAGGTACGAGCAGTACTTC. It encodes CASSEGARYEQYF.

V and J are TRBV9 and TRBJ1-1, with D maybe TRBD1 (6 bases). The germline V gene has CDR1 SGDLS and CDR2 YYNGEE. V was clipped by 0 bases and J by 4 bases, with 13 bases between them. This CDR3 has 15 amino acids. In DNA form, the CDR3 reads TGTGCCAGCAGCGTAGAGGCCAGGGGAGGCACTGAAGCTTTCTTT. The encoded protein is CASSVEARGGTEAFF. The whole variable domain, remainder taken from reference TRBV9 and TRBJ1-1, is DSGVTQTPKHLITATGQRVTLRCSPRSGDLSVYWYQQSLDQGLQFLIQYYNGEERAKGNILERFSAQQFPDLHSELNLSSLELGDSALYFCASSVEARGGTEAFFGQGTRLTVV.

V is TRBV2 and J is TRBJ2-2; D gene uncertain. Deletions cut 2 bases from V and 8 bases from J, with 3 bases between. Germline-derived CDR1 and CDR2 are SNHLY and FYNNEI. The CDR3 runs 11 residues. CDR3 sequence reads: CASSERGELFF. DNA for the CDR3: TGTGCCAGCAGTGAAAGGGGGGAGCTGTTTTTT.

This chain connects TRBV6-6 to TRBJ2-3; D remains unclear. Germline CDR1 is MNHNY and CDR2 is SVGAGI (reference sequence). With 6 bases removed from V and 6 bases from J, the gap between germline ends came to 10 bases. The CDR3 loop spans 12 amino acids. In nucleotides, the CDR3 is TGTGCCAGCAGCCCAAGGGTGGATACGCAGTATTTT. Amino acid sequence: CASSPRVDTQYF.

The V gene is TRBV18, the J gene TRBJ1-1; D is unclear. This CDR3 comprises 14 residues. CDR1 and CDR2 from the germline V gene are KGHSH and LQKENI. V was shortened by 2 bases and J by 1 base, with 8 bases between the two germline ends. The CDR3: CASSPYQENTEAFF. The CDR3 DNA sequence: TGTGCCAGCTCACCATACCAGGAGAACACTGAAGCTTTCTTT.

This clone came up once. The rearrangement uses TRBV6-5 and TRBJ2-1, with D possibly TRBD1 on 5 matching bases. Trimming removed 8 bases from V and 0 bases from J, with 14 bases in between. CDR3 size: 15 residues. Germline values: CDR1 MNHEY, CDR2 SVGAGI. CDR3 DNA sequence: TGTGCCAGCGCCAAGGGGCGGAGCTCCTACAATGAGCAGTTCTTC. Residues: CASAKGRSSYNEQFF.